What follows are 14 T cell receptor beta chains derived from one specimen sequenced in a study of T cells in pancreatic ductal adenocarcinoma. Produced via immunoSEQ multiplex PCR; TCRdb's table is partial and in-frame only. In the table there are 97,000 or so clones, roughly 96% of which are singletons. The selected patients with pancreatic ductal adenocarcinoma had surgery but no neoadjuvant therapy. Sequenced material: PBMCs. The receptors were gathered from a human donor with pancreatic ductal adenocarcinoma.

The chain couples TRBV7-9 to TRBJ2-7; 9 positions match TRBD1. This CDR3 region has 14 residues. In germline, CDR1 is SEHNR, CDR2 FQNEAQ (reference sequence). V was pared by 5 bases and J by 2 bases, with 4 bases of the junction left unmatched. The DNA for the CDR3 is TGTGCCAGCAGCCCCGGGACAGGGACCTACGAGCAGTACTTC. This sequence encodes CASSPGTGTYEQYF.

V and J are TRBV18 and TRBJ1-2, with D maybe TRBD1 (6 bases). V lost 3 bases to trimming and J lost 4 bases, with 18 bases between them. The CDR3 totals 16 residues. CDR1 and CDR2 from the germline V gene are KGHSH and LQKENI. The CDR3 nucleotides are TGTGCCAGCTCACCCCCGAACAGGGAGAGTACCTATGGCTACACCTTC. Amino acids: CASSPPNRESTYGYTF.

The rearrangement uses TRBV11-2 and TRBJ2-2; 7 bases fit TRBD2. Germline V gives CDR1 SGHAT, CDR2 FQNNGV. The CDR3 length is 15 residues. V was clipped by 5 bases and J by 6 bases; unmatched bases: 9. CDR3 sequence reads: CASSSRGVIAGELFF. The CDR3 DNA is TGTGCCAGCAGCAGCCGGGGGGTAATCGCCGGGGAGCTGTTTTTT.

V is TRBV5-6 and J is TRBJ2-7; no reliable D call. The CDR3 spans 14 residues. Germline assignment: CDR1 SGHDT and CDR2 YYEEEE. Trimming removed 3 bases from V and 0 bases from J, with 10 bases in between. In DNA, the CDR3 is TGTGCCAGCAGCTCCCCCCCGGGCTCCTACGAGCAGTACTTC. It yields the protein CASSSPPGSYEQYF.

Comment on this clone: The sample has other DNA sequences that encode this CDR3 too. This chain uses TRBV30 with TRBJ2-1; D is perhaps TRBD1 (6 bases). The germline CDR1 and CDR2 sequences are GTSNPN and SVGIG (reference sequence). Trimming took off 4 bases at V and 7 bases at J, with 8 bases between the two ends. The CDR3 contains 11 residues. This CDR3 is CAWNRGNEQFF. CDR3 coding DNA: TGTGCCTGGAATAGGGGGAATGAGCAGTTCTTC.

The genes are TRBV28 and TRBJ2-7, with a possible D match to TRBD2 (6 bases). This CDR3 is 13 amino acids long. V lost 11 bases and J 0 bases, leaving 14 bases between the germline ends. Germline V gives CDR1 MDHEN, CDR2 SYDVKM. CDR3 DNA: TGTGCCGGGTCGGGGGTGAGCTCCTACGAGCAGTACTTC. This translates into CAGSGVSSYEQYF.

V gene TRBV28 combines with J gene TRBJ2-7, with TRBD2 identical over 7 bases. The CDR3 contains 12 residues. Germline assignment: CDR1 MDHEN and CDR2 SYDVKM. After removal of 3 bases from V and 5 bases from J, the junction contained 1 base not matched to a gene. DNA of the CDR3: TGTGCCAGCAGTTTCGGGAGGCACGAGCAGTACTTC. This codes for CASSFGRHEQYF. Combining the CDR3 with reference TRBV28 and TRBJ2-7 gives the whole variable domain DVKVTQSSRYLVKRTGEKVFLECVQDMDHENMFWYRQDPGLGLRLIYFSYDVKMKEKGDIPEGYSVSREKKERFSLILESASTNQTSMYLCASSFGRHEQYFGPGTRLTVT.

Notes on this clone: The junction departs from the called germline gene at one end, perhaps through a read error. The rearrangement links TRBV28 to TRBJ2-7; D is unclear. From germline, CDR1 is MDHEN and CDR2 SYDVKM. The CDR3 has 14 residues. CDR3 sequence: CASSLMRIPYGQYF. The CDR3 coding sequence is TGTGCCAGCAGTTTAATGCGGATCCCGTACGGGCAGTACTTC.

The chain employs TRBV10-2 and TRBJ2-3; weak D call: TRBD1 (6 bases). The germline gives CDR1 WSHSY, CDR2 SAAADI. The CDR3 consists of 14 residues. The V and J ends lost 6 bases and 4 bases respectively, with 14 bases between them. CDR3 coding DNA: TGCGCCAGCAGGGAACAGGGACACGCAGATACGCAGTATTTT. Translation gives CASREQGHADTQYF.

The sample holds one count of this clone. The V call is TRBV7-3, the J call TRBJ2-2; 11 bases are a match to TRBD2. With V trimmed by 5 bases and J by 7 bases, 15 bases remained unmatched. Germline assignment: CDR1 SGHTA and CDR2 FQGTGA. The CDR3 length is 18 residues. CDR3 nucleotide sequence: TGTGCCAGCAGCGGCTCCCCTACTAGCGGGAGTAGGGACGGGGAGCTGTTTTTT. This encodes CASSGSPTSGSRDGELFF.

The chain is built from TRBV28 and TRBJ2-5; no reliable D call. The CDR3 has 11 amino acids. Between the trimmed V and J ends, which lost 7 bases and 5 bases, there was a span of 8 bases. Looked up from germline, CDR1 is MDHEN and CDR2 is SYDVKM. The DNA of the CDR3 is TGTGCCAGCACCCTACGGGAGACCCAGTACTTC. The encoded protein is CASTLRETQYF.

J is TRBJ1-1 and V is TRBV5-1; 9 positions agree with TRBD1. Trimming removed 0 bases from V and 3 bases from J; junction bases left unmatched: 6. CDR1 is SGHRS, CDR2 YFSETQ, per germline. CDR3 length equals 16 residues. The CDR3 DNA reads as TGCGCCAGCAGCTTGGCGACAGGGGGGTTCCACACTGAAGCTTTCTTT. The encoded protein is CASSLATGGFHTEAFF.

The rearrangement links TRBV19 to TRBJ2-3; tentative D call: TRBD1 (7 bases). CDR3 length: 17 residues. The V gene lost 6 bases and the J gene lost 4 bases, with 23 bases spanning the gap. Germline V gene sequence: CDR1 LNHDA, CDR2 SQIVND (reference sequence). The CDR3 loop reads CASSLQGRGPRADTQYF. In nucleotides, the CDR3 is TGTGCCAGTAGCCTACAGGGGCGGGGTCCTAGGGCAGATACGCAGTATTTT.

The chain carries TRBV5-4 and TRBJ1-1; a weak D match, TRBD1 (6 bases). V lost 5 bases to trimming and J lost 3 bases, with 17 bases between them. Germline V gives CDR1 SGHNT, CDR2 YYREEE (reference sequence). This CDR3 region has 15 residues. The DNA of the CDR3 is TGTGCCAGCAGTGAAAAAAACAGGGCTGACACTGAAGCTTTCTTT. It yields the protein CASSEKNRADTEAFF. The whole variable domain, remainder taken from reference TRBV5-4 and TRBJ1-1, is ETGVTQSPTHLIKTRGQQVTLRCSSQSGHNTVSWYQQALGQGPQFIFQYYREEENGRGNFPPRFSGLQFPNYSSELNVNALELDDSALYLCASSEKNRADTEAFFGQGTRLTVV.